This T cell receptor beta chain is from a study of human T cells and chemical hapten exposure. Study-level background: Alopecia areata, totalis or universalis affected patients who were mostly female. Study conclusions and caveats: The immune response of these alopecia patients might not match healthy individuals'.

Germline V CDR1 and CDR2: MNHEY, SVGEGT. The CDR3 has 15 residues. Trimming removed 5 bases from V and 4 bases from J; junction bases left unmatched: 5. This clonotype was observed a handful of times. Its antigen is currently unknown. Specified time point: pre-sensitization, week 0. The treatment denotes: therapeutic diphenylcyclopropenone sensitization with weekly scalp DPC. Unique molecular identifiers were linked by the library to individual cDNA molecules. In TCRdb, the RACE reads were re-called with MiXCR into one record per CDR3 protein. Of 80,000 to 95,000 distinct CDR3 sequences in the sample, roughly a tenth were seen once.

The source of this sequence is a middle-aged woman with alopecia areata. Some clones in this sample may be carry-over from other donors' samples. The source was whole blood, collected in connection with sensitization to the hapten diphenylcyclopropenone (DPC). V is TRBV6-2 or TRBV6-3 and J is TRBJ2-1, with 10 bases fitting TRBD2. CDR3 DNA: TGTGCCAGCAGTGTGGGACTAGCGCCTTACAATGAGCAGTTCTTC. This codes for CASSVGLAPYNEQFF.